Each of the 27 T cell receptor beta chains below was sequenced from the same sample in a study of cytomegalovirus exposure and HLA in healthy donors. PCR was performed using 60 Vbeta and 13 Jbeta primers. Repertoires were generated with immunoSEQ multiplex PCR, while TCRdb's copy carries only in-frame clones and drops some. The sample lists some 110,000 clones, approximately 70% occurring once. Sequenced material: PBMCs. The receptors here all came from a woman in her 30s in good health and CMV-seronegative.

V and J are TRBV5-5 and TRBJ1-4; no definite D call. This CDR3 is 14 amino acids long. V was shortened by 4 bases and J by 3 bases, with 10 bases between the two germline ends. Germline CDR1 is SGHKS and CDR2 is YYEKEE (reference sequence). CDR3 sequence reads: CASSAGLANEKLFF. The CDR3 nucleotides are TGTGCCAGCAGCGCGGGCCTTGCTAATGAAAAACTGTTTTTT.

The table lists this clone with a few counts. The chain uses TRBV4-2 and TRBJ2-5, with a weak D call TRBD2 (5 bases). Germline loops: CDR1 LGHNA, CDR2 YNFKEQ. Between the trimmed V and J ends, which lost 0 bases and 9 bases, there was a span of 11 bases. The CDR3 length is 13 residues. This CDR3 is CASSQDRGQSQYF. CDR3 sequence (DNA): TGTGCCAGCAGCCAAGATCGGGGTCAGTCCCAGTACTTC.

In the case of this clone: A read error may produce the germline difference seen at one junction end. The V and J genes are TRBV7-7 and TRBJ2-5; 8 nucleotides line up with TRBD2. The CDR3 runs to 14 residues. CDR1 and CDR2 from the germline V gene are SSHAT and FNYEAQ (reference sequence). This CDR3 is CASSQAGGAETQYF. CDR3 nucleotide sequence: TGTGCTAGCAGCCAGGCGGGGGGAGCCGAGACCCAGTACTTC.

The chain uses TRBV4-1 and TRBJ1-2, with D maybe TRBD1 (5 bases). The germline V gene has CDR1 MGHRA and CDR2 YSYEKL. Trimming pared 0 bases from V and 8 bases from J, leaving 16 bases between. There are 15 residues in the CDR3. The DNA for the CDR3 is TGCGCCAGCAGCCAAGACACAGGAACCCCGCCGGGCTACACCTTC. Its translation is CASSQDTGTPPGYTF.

The chain joins TRBV7-9 to TRBJ1-2; no clear D. V lost 5 bases and J 4 bases, leaving 20 bases between the germline ends. The germline V gene encodes CDR1 SEHNR and CDR2 FQNEAQ (reference sequence). The CDR3 consists of 16 residues. As DNA, the CDR3 is TGTGCCAGCAGCCGAAGGCGTCACGGGGATTTCTATGGCTACACCTTC. Translated: CASSRRRHGDFYGYTF. Supplemented by reference TRBV7-9 and TRBJ1-2, the full variable domain reads DTGVSQNPRHKITKRGQNVTFRCDPISEHNRLYWYRQTLGQGPEFLTYFQNEAQLEKSRLLSDRFSAERPKGSFSTLEIQRTEQGDSAMYLCASSRRRHGDFYGYTFGSGTRLTVV.

The V gene is TRBV6-5, the J gene TRBJ1-2; D is ambiguous. CDR1 MNHEY and CDR2 SVGAGI come from the germline V gene. CDR3 length: 13 amino acids. With 6 bases removed from V and 4 bases from J, the gap between germline ends came to 12 bases. CDR3 DNA: TGTGCCAGCAGGGAAAGAGGGAGCTATGGCTACACCTTC. Translated: CASRERGSYGYTF.

The rearrangement links TRBV25-1 to TRBJ2-2, with 9 bases lining up with TRBD1. This CDR3 contains 16 residues. The V and J ends lost 1 base and 5 bases, in that order; junction bases with no gene match: 5. Germline V CDR1 and CDR2: MGHDK, SYGVNS. The CDR3 reads CASSESGDRVTGELFF. DNA of the CDR3: TGTGCCAGCAGTGAATCCGGGGACAGGGTTACCGGGGAGCTGTTTTTT.

The chain is built from TRBV5-1 and TRBJ1-1, with a possible D match to TRBD1 (6 bases). Germline V gene lookup returns CDR1 SGHRS and CDR2 YFSETQ. The CDR3 extends over 18 amino acids. The V end lost 0 bases, the J end lost 0 bases, and 18 bases lay between the germline ends. CDR3 sequence: CASSLGGEGGLMNTEAFF. CDR3 in DNA: TGCGCCAGCAGCTTGGGCGGCGAGGGGGGGCTGATGAACACTGAAGCTTTCTTT. The full variable domain, in which reference TRBV5-1 and TRBJ1-1 provide the parts outside the CDR3, is KAGVTQTPRYLIKTRGQQVTLSCSPISGHRSVSWYQQTPGQGLQFLFEYFSETQRNKGNFPGRFSGRQFSNSRSEMNVSTLELGDSALYLCASSLGGEGGLMNTEAFFGQGTRLTVV.

This clone was counted only a few times. The genes are TRBV7-2 and TRBJ2-1, with a tentative D call TRBD2 (6 bases). V shed 5 bases and J shed 8 bases, with 13 bases lying between them. CDR1 is SGHTA, CDR2 FQGNSA, per germline. The CDR3 has 13 residues. Written as DNA, the CDR3 is TGTGCCAGCAGCCCCAATCGGGGGTATGAGCAGTTCTTC. Its translation is CASSPNRGYEQFF.

V usage is TRBV27 and J usage is TRBJ1-2, with 7 positions matching TRBD1. V trimming: 5 bases; J trimming: 2 bases; junction bases outside the gene matches: 2. The CDR3 is made up of 13 amino acids. Germline loops: CDR1 MNHEY, CDR2 SMNVEV (reference sequence). The CDR3 nucleotides read TGTGCCAGCAGTCCGACAGGGAACTATGGCTACACCTTC. It encodes CASSPTGNYGYTF.

In its sample, this clone was seen a few times. V and J are TRBV5-1 and TRBJ1-1; TRBD1 matches 10 bases. The CDR3 runs 16 residues. The V gene end was trimmed by 0 bases and the J gene end by 4 bases; junction bases not matched to a gene: 6. Germline V gene sequence: CDR1 SGHRS, CDR2 YFSETQ. CDR3 amino acids: CASSLVGTGVTTEAFF. DNA for the CDR3: TGCGCCAGCAGCTTGGTAGGGACAGGGGTAACCACTGAAGCTTTCTTT.

The V call is TRBV7-3, the J call TRBJ2-1; the match to TRBD1 covers 7 bases. Germline trimming cut 5 bases from V and 8 bases from J; bases unmatched to any gene: 12. The CDR3 runs 15 residues. The germline V gene encodes CDR1 SGHTA and CDR2 FQGTGA. CDR3 sequence reads: CASSPQGTVRDEQFF. The CDR3 DNA sequence: TGTGCCAGCAGCCCCCAAGGGACAGTCCGGGATGAGCAGTTCTTC.

The V gene is TRBV6-5, the J gene TRBJ1-2; tentatively, D is TRBD1 (5 bases). The CDR3 is 15 amino acids. Germline V lookup: CDR1 MNHEY, CDR2 SVGAGI. V gave up 2 bases and J gave up 2 bases, with 12 bases separating them. The chain's CDR3 is CASSYDAGRNYGYTF. The DNA for the CDR3 is TGTGCCAGCAGTTACGACGCAGGGAGGAACTATGGCTACACCTTC.

This rearrangement joins TRBV15 to TRBJ2-1; 15 positions match TRBD2. The V gene end was trimmed by 5 bases and the J gene end by 7 bases; junction bases not matched to a gene: 12. CDR1 and CDR2 (germline): LNHNV, YYDKDF (reference sequence). The CDR3 extends over 18 amino acids. CDR3 nucleotide sequence: TGTGCCACCAGCGGGACTAGCGGGAGGTCCCGTTTGGGTAATGAGCAGTTCTTC. This gives the protein CATSGTSGRSRLGNEQFF.

The J gene is TRBJ1-2, the V gene TRBV5-1; D uncertain. Germline CDR1 is SGHRS and CDR2 is YFSETQ. This CDR3 is built from 13 residues. V gave up 4 bases and J gave up 5 bases, with 12 bases separating them. The CDR3 loop reads CASSLGYGYGYTF. CDR3 coding DNA: TGCGCCAGCAGCCTCGGATACGGGTATGGCTACACCTTC. The whole variable domain, remainder taken from reference TRBV5-1 and TRBJ1-2, is KAGVTQTPRYLIKTRGQQVTLSCSPISGHRSVSWYQQTPGQGLQFLFEYFSETQRNKGNFPGRFSGRQFSNSRSEMNVSTLELGDSALYLCASSLGYGYGYTFGSGTRLTVV.

The chain is built from TRBV18 and TRBJ1-2; D may be TRBD1 (6 bases). Germline loops: CDR1 KGHSH, CDR2 LQKENI. V was trimmed by 2 bases and J by 2 bases, leaving 6 bases between them. This CDR3 has 13 residues. In nucleotides, the CDR3 is TGTGCCAGCTCACCAGGGACAAACTATGGCTACACCTTC. Its translation: CASSPGTNYGYTF.

V and J are TRBV30 and TRBJ1-2; no firm D call. Trimming left V 2 bases short and J 8 bases short, with 18 bases between. The germline V gene has CDR1 GTSNPN and CDR2 SVGIG (reference sequence). This CDR3 spans 14 amino acids. Here the CDR3 DNA reads TGTGCCTGGAGTCGTCGGACGGACTCTCGAGGCTACACCTTC. This codes for CAWSRRTDSRGYTF.

The chain employs TRBV7-9 and TRBJ1-1, with TRBD1 as a possible D gene (6 bases). The germline V gene encodes CDR1 SEHNR and CDR2 FQNEAQ (reference sequence). Deletions cut 6 bases from V and 6 bases from J, with 11 bases between. This CDR3 is built from 12 residues. CDR3 sequence reads: CASRLGGAEAFF. DNA of the CDR3: TGTGCCAGCAGGCTAGGGGGAGCTGAAGCTTTCTTT.

The V call is TRBV30, the J call TRBJ1-2; 7 bases map to TRBD1. Trimming at V came to 4 bases and at J to 3 bases, leaving 5 bases not matched to a gene. Germline loops: CDR1 GTSNPN, CDR2 SVGIG (reference sequence). The CDR3 contains 13 residues. The CDR3 DNA follows: TGTGCCTGGAAGGGCAGGGGGTACTATGGCTACACCTTC. This encodes CAWKGRGYYGYTF.

V and J are TRBV30 and TRBJ1-2; TRBD1 matches 8 bases. Germline V CDR1 and CDR2: GTSNPN, SVGIG (reference sequence). The CDR3 is 14 residues long. The V and J ends lost 4 bases and 2 bases, in that order; junction bases with no gene match: 6. CDR3 region: CAWIPGQGNYGYTF. The CDR3 nucleotides read TGTGCCTGGATCCCCGGACAGGGCAACTATGGCTACACCTTC.

This clone occurred once. V gene TRBV6-5 combines with J gene TRBJ2-5, with D tentatively TRBD2 (5 bases). The germline gives CDR1 MNHEY, CDR2 SVGAGI. The CDR3 length is 15 residues. V lost 0 bases and J lost 7, with 15 bases in between. The CDR3 region is CASSYSRAPEGTQYF. In nucleotides, the CDR3 is TGTGCCAGCAGTTACTCGAGGGCTCCTGAGGGGACCCAGTACTTC.

This clone was counted a few times. V usage is TRBV6-5 and J usage is TRBJ1-6, with unresolved D. The V end lost 2 bases, the J end lost 8 bases, and 7 bases lay between the germline ends. The CDR3 has 13 amino acids. The V gene's germline CDR1 is MNHEY and CDR2 SVGAGI. CDR3 bases: TGTGCCAGCAGTTACAAGCGGGATTCACCCCTCCACTTT. Amino acids: CASSYKRDSPLHF.

J is TRBJ1-2 and V is TRBV5-6, with D tentatively TRBD1 (6 bases). This CDR3 region has 19 residues. The germline gives CDR1 SGHDT, CDR2 YYEEEE. V was pared by 5 bases and J by 0 bases, with 26 bases between. The CDR3, as DNA: TGTGCCAGCAGTCGGGGTGGTGGGGGCAGGCCGCCCACTAACTATGGCTACACCTTC. Its translation: CASSRGGGGRPPTNYGYTF.

As to this clone: At one end the junction does not follow the germline gene, possibly because of a read error. The chain employs TRBV7-9 and TRBJ1-2; D is ambiguous. This CDR3 contains 15 residues. Germline V gives CDR1 SEHNR, CDR2 FQNEAQ (reference sequence). The CDR3 region has the DNA TGTACCAGCAGCTTCCCAGAAGAATCGGGCTATGGCTACACCTTC. Its translation: CTSSFPEESGYGYTF.

The rearrangement links TRBV4-2 to TRBJ1-6, with 7 bases that match TRBD1. The germline V gene has CDR1 LGHNA and CDR2 YNFKEQ. V was pared by 1 base and J by 8 bases, with 5 bases of the junction left unmatched. CDR3 size: 15 residues. The CDR3: CASSQGRDRYSPLHF. The CDR3 DNA follows: TGTGCCAGCAGCCAAGGCAGGGACAGATATTCACCCCTCCACTTT.

This clone was detected only a few times. The CDR3 here is CASRPTRVREQFF. Written as DNA, the CDR3 is TGTGCCAGCAGGCCAACCCGGGTTCGCGAGCAGTTCTTC. The J gene is TRBJ2-1, the V gene TRBV6-5; the D is unclear. The V and J ends lost 6 bases and 10 bases respectively, with 16 bases between them. The CDR3 is 13 amino acids. From germline, CDR1 is MNHEY and CDR2 SVGAGI.

V and J are TRBV7-8 and TRBJ1-4; D possibly corresponds to TRBD1 (5 bases). Germline CDR1 SGHVS, CDR2 FQNEAQ. Trimming removed 1 base from V and 8 bases from J, with 8 bases in between. This CDR3 is 13 amino acids long. In DNA form, the CDR3 reads TGTGCCAGCAGCTTAGTGGGGGGGGAAAAACTGTTTTTT. Encoded protein: CASSLVGGEKLFF.